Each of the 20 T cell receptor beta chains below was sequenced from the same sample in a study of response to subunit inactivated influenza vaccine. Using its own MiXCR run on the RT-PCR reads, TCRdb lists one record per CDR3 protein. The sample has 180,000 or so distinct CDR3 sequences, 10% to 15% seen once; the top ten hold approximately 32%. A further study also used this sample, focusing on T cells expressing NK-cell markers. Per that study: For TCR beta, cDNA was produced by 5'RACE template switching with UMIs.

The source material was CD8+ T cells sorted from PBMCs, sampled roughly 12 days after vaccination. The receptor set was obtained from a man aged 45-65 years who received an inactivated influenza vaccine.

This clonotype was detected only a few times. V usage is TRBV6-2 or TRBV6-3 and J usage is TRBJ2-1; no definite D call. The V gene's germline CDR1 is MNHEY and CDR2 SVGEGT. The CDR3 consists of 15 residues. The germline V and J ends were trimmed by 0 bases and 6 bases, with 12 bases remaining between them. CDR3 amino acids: CASSYSFESSNEQFF. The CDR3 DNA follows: TGTGCCAGCAGTTACTCTTTCGAATCATCCAATGAGCAGTTCTTC.

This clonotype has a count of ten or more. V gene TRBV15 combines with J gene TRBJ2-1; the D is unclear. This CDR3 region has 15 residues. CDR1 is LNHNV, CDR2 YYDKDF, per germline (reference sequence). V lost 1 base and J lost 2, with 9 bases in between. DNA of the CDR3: TGTGCCACCAGCAGAGGGGATAACCCCTACAATGAGCAGTTCTTC. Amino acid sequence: CATSRGDNPYNEQFF.

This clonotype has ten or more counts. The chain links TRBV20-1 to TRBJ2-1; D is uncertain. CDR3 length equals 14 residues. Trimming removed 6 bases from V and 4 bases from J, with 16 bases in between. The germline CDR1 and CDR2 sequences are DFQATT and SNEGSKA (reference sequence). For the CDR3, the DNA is TGCAGTGCGAAGGTGGTGCAACTGTACAATGAGCAGTTCTTC. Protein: CSAKVVQLYNEQFF.

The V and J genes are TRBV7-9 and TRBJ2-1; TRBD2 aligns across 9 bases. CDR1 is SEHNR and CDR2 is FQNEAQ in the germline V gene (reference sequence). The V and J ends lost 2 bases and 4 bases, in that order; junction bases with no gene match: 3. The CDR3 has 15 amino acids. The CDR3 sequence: CASSLPTSGYNEQFF. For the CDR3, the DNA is TGTGCCAGCAGCTTACCGACTAGCGGATACAATGAGCAGTTCTTC.

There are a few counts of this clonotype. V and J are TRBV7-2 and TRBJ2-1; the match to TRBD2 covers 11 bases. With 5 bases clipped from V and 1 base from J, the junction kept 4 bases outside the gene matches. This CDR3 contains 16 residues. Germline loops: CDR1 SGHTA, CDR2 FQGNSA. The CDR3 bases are TGTGCCAGCAGCCCGGGACTAGCGGTATCCTACAATGAGCAGTTCTTC. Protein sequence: CASSPGLAVSYNEQFF.

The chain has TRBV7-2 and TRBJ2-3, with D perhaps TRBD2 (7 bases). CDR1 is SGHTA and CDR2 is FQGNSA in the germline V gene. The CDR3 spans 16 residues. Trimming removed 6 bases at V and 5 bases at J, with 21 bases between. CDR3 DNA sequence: TGTGCCAGCAGGGCGGACAGAGGACTAGTTTTAGATACGCAGTATTTT. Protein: CASRADRGLVLDTQYF.

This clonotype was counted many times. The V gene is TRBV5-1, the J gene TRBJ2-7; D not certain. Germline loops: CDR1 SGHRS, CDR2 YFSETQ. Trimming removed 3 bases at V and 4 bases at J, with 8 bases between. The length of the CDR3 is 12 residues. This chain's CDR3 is CASSSGPYEQYF. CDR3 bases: TGCGCCAGCAGCTCGGGCCCTTACGAGCAGTACTTC.

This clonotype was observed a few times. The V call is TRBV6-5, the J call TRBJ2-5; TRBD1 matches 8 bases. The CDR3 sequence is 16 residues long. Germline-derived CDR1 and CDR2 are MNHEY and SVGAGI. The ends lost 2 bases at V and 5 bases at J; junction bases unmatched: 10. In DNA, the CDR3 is TGTGCCAGCAGTTACGATTGGACAGGGATTGGGGAGACCCAGTACTTC. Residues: CASSYDWTGIGETQYF.

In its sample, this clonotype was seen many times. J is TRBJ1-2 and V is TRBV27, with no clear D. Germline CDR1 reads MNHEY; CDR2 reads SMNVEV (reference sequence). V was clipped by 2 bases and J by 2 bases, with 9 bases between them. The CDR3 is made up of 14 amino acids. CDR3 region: CASSLHWSNYGYTF. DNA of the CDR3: TGTGCCAGCAGTTTACACTGGTCCAACTATGGCTACACCTTC.

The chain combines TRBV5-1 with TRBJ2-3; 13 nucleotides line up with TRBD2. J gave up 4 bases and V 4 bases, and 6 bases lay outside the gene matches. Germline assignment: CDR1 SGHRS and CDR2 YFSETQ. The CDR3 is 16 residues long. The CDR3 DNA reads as TGCGCCAGCAGCAGTACTAGCGGGGGGGTAGCAGATACGCAGTATTTT. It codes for CASSSTSGGVADTQYF.

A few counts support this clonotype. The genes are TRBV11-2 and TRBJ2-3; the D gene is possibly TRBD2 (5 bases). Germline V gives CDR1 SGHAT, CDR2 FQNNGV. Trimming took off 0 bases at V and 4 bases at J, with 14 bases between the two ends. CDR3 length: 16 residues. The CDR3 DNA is TGTGCCAGCAGCTTAGATCCGCCGGGGTGGGCAGATACGCAGTATTTT. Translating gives CASSLDPPGWADTQYF.

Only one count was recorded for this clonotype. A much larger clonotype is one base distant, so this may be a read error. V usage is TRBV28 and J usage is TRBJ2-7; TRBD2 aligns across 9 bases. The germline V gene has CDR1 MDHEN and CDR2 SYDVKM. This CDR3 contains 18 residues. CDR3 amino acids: CTSSVTLAGTSLSYEQYF. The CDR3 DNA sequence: TGTACCAGCAGTGTTACCCTAGCCGGGACTAGCCTTTCCTACGAGCAGTACTTC. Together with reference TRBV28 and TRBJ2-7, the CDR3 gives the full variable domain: DVKVTQSSRYLVKRTGEKVFLECVQDMDHENMFWYRQDPGLGLRLIYFSYDVKMKEKGDIPEGYSVSREKKERFSLILESASTNQTSMYLCTSSVTLAGTSLSYEQYFGPGTRLTVT.

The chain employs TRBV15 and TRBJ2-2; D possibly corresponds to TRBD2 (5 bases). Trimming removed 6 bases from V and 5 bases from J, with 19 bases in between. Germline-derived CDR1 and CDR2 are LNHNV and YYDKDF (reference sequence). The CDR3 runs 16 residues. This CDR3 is CATRSAGPRYTGELFF. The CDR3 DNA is TGTGCCACCAGGTCGGCGGGCCCACGGTATACCGGGGAGCTGTTTTTT.

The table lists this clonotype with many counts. The CDR3 loop reads CSVITGDSYEQYF. CDR3 nucleotide sequence: TGCAGCGTCATAACAGGGGACTCCTACGAGCAGTACTTC. This sequence joins TRBV29-1 and TRBJ2-7; 7 bases line up with TRBD1. J lost 0 bases, V lost 6 bases, and 5 bases had no gene match. Looked up from germline, CDR1 is SQVTM and CDR2 is ANQGSEA. The CDR3 runs 13 residues.

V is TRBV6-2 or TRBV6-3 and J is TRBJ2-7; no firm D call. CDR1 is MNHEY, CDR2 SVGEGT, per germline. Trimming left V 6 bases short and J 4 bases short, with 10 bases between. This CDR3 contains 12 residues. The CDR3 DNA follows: TGTGCCAGCAGGCCTGACGGTTACGAGCAGTACTTC. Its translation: CASRPDGYEQYF.

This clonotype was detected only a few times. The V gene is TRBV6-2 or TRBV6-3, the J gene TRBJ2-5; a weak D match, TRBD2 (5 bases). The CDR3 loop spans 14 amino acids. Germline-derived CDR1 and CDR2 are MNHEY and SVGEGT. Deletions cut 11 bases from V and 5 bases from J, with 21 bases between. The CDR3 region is CASQDPGSRETQYF. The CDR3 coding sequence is TGTGCCTCTCAGGATCCGGGGAGTAGGGAGACCCAGTACTTC.

The CDR3 DNA reads TGTGCCAGCAGCTTAGCTTTGGGAGAAAAACTGTTTTTT. Translating gives CASSLALGEKLFF. The V gene is TRBV7-9, the J gene TRBJ1-4; D not certain. This CDR3 region has 13 residues. Trimming removed 0 bases from V and 8 bases from J, with 7 bases in between. Germline V gene data show CDR1 as SEHNR and CDR2 as FQNEAQ (reference sequence).

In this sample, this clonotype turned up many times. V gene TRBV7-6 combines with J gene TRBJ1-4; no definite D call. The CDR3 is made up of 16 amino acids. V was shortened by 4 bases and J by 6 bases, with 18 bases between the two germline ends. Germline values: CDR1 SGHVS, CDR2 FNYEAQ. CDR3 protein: CASSSTYSQLDEKLFF. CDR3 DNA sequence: TGTGCCAGCAGCTCAACATACTCGCAACTGGATGAAAAACTGTTTTTT.

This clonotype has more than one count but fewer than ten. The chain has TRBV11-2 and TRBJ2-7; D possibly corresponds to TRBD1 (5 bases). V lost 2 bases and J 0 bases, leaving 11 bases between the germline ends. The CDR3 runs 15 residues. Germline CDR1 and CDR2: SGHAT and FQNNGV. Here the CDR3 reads CASSLSADNSYEQYF. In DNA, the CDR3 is TGTGCCAGCAGCTTATCTGCGGACAACTCCTACGAGCAGTACTTC.

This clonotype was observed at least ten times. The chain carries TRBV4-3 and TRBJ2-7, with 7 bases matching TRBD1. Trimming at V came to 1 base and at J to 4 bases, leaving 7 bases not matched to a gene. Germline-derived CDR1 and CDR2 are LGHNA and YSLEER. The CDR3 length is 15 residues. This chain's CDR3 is CASSQVWTGRYEQYF. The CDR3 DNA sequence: TGCGCCAGCAGCCAAGTCTGGACAGGCCGTTACGAGCAGTACTTC.